These 9 T cell receptor beta chains originate from one sample sequenced in a study of regulatory T cells in long-lasting Graves disease. Time point reported: newly diagnosed GD, antithyroid drugs for less than 3 months. Making the TCR library involved RNA that had been extracted from PBMCs. For TCR beta, libraries came from iRepertoire HTBI primers and Arm-PCR of CDR3 regions. TCRdb ran MiXCR on the multiplex PCR reads and lists one entry per CDR3 protein. The table shows 500,000 or so distinct CDR3 sequences, with 12% to 15% occurring only once. This sample also belongs to another study, concerning T cells in Graves' hyperthyroidism and ophthalmopathy.

Here the sequenced sample was peripheral blood mononuclear cells (PBMCs), taken at new diagnosis, from a patient treated with antithyroid drugs. The receptors come from a woman aged 45 to 65 with Graves disease.

Many counts were recorded for this clonotype. V gene TRBV12-3 or TRBV12-4 combines with J gene TRBJ2-5, with 7 bases fitting TRBD1. The CDR3 runs 15 residues. Germline trimming cut 5 bases from V and 4 bases from J; bases unmatched to any gene: 10. The CDR3 DNA is TGTGCCAGCAGTCCCGGGGACAGCCTAGGAGAGACCCAGTACTTC. Protein: CASSPGDSLGETQYF.

This clonotype appeared many times. The chain uses TRBV11-2 and TRBJ1-4; 10 bases agree with TRBD1. The J segment lost 7 bases and the V segment lost 3 bases, leaving 2 bases of the junction unmatched. The CDR3 covers 14 residues. Germline V gives CDR1 SGHAT, CDR2 FQNNGV. The CDR3 DNA sequence: TGTGCCAGCAGCTTTGGGACAGGGGTTGAAAAACTGTTTTTT. Translating gives CASSFGTGVEKLFF.

This chain connects TRBV14 to TRBJ2-2; 8 positions match TRBD2. The CDR3 length is 15 residues. Germline lookup yields CDR1 SGHDN and CDR2 FVKESK. V shed 1 base and J 3 bases; nucleotides not matched to a gene: 1. The CDR3, as DNA: TGTGCCAGCAGCCAAGTGCGGGGGGACACCGGGGAGCTGTTTTTT. Its translation is CASSQVRGDTGELFF.

The chain recombines TRBV29-1 with TRBJ2-7, with 9 bases fitting TRBD1. The germline V gene has CDR1 SQVTM and CDR2 ANQGSEA. The CDR3 contains 15 residues. J lost 0 bases, V lost 1 base, and 4 bases had no gene match. CDR3 region: CSVEGETGGSYEQYF. The CDR3 nucleotides read TGCAGCGTTGAAGGGGAGACAGGGGGCTCCTACGAGCAGTACTTC.

This clonotype was counted only a few times. The chain couples TRBV19 to TRBJ2-7, with D perhaps being TRBD1 or TRBD2 (5 bases each). This CDR3 has 15 residues. The V end was cut by 3 bases, the J end by 3 bases, with 15 bases between. The germline CDR1 and CDR2 sequences are LNHDA and SQIVND (reference sequence). The DNA for the CDR3 is TGTGCCAGTAGTATGCCAGGGAGAGGTCTCTACGAGCAGTACTTC. Its translation is CASSMPGRGLYEQYF.

The gene calls are TRBV7-9 and TRBJ1-4; TRBD1 is a possible D gene (6 bases). The ends were cut back, 1 base at V and 13 bases at J, with 16 bases in the middle. The CDR3 covers 14 residues. Germline V gives CDR1 SEHNR, CDR2 FQNEAQ (reference sequence). CDR3 protein: CASSLGTAVGGLFF. CDR3 DNA sequence: TGTGCCAGCAGCTTAGGGACCGCGGTAGGGGGACTGTTTTTT.

This clonotype was picked up a small number of times. This chain uses TRBV4-1 with TRBJ1-5, with D unresolved. Trimming shortened V by 0 bases and J by 7 bases, and 10 bases separated the two germline ends. Germline CDR1 MGHRA, CDR2 YSYEKL. This CDR3 has 14 residues. The CDR3: CASSQDPGTQPQHF. The CDR3 DNA reads as TGCGCCAGCAGCCAAGACCCAGGTACCCAGCCCCAGCATTTT.

This clonotype was picked up a small number of times. This chain connects TRBV10-1 to TRBJ2-3; D is perhaps TRBD2 (5 bases). The J call is in doubt because the DNA end fits TRBJ2-5 better. Germline assignment: CDR1 WNHNN and CDR2 SYGVQD (reference sequence). The CDR3 is 13 residues long. The CDR3 loop is CASSENRGETQYF. The CDR3 DNA reads TGCGCCAGCAGTGAGAACCGGGGAGAGACCCAGTACTTC.

Turning to this clonotype: The missing conserved phenylalanine or tryptophan at the end of this CDR3 makes a read error likely. The V gene is TRBV5-1, the J gene TRBJ2-2; 10 bases line up with TRBD2. The germline CDR1 and CDR2 sequences are SGHRS and YFSETQ. V lost 0 bases to trimming and J lost 4 bases; unmatched junction nucleotides: 6. The CDR3 is 17 amino acids. The CDR3 DNA reads as TGCGCCAGCAGCTTGGGGGCTAGCGGGAGTAGCACCGGGGAGCTGTTTTTA. It codes for CASSLGASGSSTGELFL.